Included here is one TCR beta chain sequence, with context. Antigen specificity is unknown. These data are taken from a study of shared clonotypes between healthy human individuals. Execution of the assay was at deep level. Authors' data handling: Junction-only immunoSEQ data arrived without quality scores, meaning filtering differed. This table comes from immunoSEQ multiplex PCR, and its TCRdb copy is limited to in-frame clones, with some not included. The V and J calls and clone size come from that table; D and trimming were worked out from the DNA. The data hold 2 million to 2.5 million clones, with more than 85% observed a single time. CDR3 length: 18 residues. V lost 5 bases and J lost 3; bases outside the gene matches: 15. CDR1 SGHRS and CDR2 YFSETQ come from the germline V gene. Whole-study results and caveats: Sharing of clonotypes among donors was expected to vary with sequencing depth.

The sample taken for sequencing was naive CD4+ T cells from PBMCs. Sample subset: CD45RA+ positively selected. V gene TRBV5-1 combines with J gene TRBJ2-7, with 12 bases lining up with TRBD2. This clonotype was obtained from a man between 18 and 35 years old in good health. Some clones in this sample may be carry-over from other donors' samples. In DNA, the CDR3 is TGCGCCAGCAGTCGAAGCCTAGCGGGAGGGGGGACCGGCTACGAGCAGTACTTC. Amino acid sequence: CASSRSLAGGGTGYEQYF.